This entry lists 6 T cell receptor beta chains sequenced from one sample in a study of T cells in Graves' hyperthyroidism and ophthalmopathy. The source material, RNA transcripts, was used to amplify TCR beta CDR3 regions. HTBI primers drove first-round RT-PCR of the TCR CDR3. TCRdb reprocessed the multiplex PCR reads via MiXCR and lists one record per CDR3 protein. The sample holds hundreds of thousands of distinct CDR3 sequences; about two fifths are singletons and the top ten take approximately 8.7%. The sequenced sample consisted of blood. The origin of the receptors is a man younger than 30 with Graves' hyperthyroidism.

This clonotype was seen many times. V and J are TRBV24-1 and TRBJ2-5; D is ambiguous. The germline V gene encodes CDR1 KGHDR and CDR2 SFDVKD. There are 14 residues in the CDR3. V lost 2 bases to trimming and J lost 5 bases, with 11 bases between them. In DNA, the CDR3 is TGTGCCACCAGTGATTCAGGTGGGCTCGAGACCCAGTACTTC. It codes for CATSDSGGLETQYF.

The J gene is TRBJ1-3, the V gene TRBV12-3 or TRBV12-4; D call uncertain. V lost 4 bases to trimming and J lost 1 base, with 11 bases between them. This CDR3 is built from 15 residues. The CDR3 bases are TGTGCCAGCAGTTCCGGGGTGGGATCTGGAAACACCATATATTTT. Protein product: CASSSGVGSGNTIYF.

The rearrangement links TRBV19 to TRBJ2-7, with 8 bases fitting TRBD2. The V segment lost 8 bases and the J segment 2 bases; nucleotides outside the gene matches: 8. From germline, CDR1 is LNHDA and CDR2 SQIVND (reference sequence). The length of the CDR3 is 14 residues. The CDR3 coding sequence is TGTGCCAGTTCAGCGGGAGCAAGGGCCTACGAGCAGTACTTC. Its protein product is CASSAGARAYEQYF.

V is TRBV19 and J is TRBJ2-7, with D maybe TRBD1 (5 bases). The germline CDR1 and CDR2 sequences are LNHDA and SQIVND (reference sequence). V gave up 1 base and J gave up 6 bases, with 10 bases separating them. There are 13 residues in the CDR3. For the CDR3, the DNA is TGTGCCAGTAGTATAGCAGCAGGGATCGAGCAGTACTTC. Translating it yields CASSIAAGIEQYF.

The V gene is TRBV7-2, the J gene TRBJ2-7; 12 nucleotides agree with TRBD1. Trimming removed 3 bases from V and 5 bases from J; junction bases left unmatched: 8. The CDR3 contains 16 residues. The germline gives CDR1 SGHTA, CDR2 FQGNSA. CDR3 sequence (DNA): TGTGCCAGCAGCTTTACAGGGGGACAGGGGGCGGACGAGCAGTACTTC. It encodes CASSFTGGQGADEQYF.

This chain uses TRBV4-1 with TRBJ2-7; unclear D gene. The CDR3 sequence is 18 residues long. In germline, CDR1 is MGHRA, CDR2 YSYEKL. Trimming cost V 1 base and J 6 bases, with 25 bases left between them. The CDR3 is CASSQAVMGRLTRCEQYF. The CDR3 coding sequence is TGCGCCAGCAGCCAAGCGGTCATGGGCAGGCTGACGCGGTGCGAGCAGTACTTC.